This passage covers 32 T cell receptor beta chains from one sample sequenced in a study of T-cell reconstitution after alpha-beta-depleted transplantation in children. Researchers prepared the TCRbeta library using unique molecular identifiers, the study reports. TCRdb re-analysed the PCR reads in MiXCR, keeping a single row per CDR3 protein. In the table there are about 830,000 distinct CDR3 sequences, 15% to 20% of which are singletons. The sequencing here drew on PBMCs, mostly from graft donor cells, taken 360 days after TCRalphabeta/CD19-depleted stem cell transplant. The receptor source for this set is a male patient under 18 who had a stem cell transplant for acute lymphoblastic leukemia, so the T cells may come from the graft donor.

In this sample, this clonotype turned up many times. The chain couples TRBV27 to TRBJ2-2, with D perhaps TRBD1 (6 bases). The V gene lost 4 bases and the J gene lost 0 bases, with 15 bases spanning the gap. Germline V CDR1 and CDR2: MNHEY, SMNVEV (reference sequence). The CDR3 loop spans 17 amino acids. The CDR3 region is CASSSQWTASNTGELFF. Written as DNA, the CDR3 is TGTGCCAGCAGTTCCCAATGGACAGCATCGAACACCGGGGAGCTGTTTTTT.

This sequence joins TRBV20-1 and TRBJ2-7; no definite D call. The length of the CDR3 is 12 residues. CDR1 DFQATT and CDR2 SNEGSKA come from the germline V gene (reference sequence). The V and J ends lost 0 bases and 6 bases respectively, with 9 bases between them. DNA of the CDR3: TGCAGTGCTAGAGAAAGTGGCTTCGAGCAGTACTTC. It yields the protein CSARESGFEQYF.

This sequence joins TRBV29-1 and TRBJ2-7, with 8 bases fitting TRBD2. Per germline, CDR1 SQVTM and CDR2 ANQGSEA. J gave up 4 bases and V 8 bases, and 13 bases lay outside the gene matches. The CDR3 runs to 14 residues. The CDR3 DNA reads TGCAGCCCCCAAATAGGGACTAGGGAGTACGAGCAGTACTTC. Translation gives CSPQIGTREYEQYF.

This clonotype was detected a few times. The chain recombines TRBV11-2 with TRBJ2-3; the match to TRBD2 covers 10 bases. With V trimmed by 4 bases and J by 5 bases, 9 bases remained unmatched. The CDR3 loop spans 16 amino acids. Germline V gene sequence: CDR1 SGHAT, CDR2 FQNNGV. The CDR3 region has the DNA TGTGCCAGCAGCTGGACCAGCGGGAGGGCCGGAGATACGCAGTATTTT. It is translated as CASSWTSGRAGDTQYF.

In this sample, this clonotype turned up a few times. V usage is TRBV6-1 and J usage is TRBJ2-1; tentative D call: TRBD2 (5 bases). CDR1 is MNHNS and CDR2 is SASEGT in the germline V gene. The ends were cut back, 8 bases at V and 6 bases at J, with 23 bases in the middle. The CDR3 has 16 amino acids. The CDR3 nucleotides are TGTGCCAGCGGACTGAATGGAGAGGGCCGGGGCAATGAGCAGTTCTTC. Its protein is CASGLNGEGRGNEQFF.

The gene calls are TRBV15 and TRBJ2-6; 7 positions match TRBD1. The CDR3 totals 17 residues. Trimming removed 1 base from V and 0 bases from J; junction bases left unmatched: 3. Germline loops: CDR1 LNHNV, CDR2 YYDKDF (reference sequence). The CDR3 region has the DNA TGTGCCACCAGCAGAGGACAGGGTATCTCTGGGGCCAACGTCCTGACTTTC. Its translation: CATSRGQGISGANVLTF.

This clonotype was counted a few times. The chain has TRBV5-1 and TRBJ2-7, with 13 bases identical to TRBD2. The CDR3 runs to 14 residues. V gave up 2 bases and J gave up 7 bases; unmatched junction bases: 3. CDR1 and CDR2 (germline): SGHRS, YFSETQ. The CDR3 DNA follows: TGCGCCAGCAGCTTCCGACTAGCGGGGGGAGAGCAGTACTTC. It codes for CASSFRLAGGEQYF.

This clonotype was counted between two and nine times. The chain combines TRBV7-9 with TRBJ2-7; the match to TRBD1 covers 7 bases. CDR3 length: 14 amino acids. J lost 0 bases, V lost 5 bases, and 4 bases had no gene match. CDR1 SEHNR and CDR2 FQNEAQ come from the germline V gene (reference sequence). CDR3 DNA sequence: TGTGCCAGCAGCCGGGACAGCCTCTCCTACGAGCAGTACTTC. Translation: CASSRDSLSYEQYF. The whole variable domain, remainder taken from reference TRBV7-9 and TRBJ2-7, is DTGVSQNPRHKITKRGQNVTFRCDPISEHNRLYWYRQTLGQGPEFLTYFQNEAQLEKSRLLSDRFSAERPKGSFSTLEIQRTEQGDSAMYLCASSRDSLSYEQYFGPGTRLTVT.

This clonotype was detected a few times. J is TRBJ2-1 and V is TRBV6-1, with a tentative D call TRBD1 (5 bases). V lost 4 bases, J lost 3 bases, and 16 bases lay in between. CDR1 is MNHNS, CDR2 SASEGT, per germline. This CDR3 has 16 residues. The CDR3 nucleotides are TGTGCCAGCAGTGTGCTGACAGAATCCTACTACAATGAGCAGTTCTTC. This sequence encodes CASSVLTESYYNEQFF.

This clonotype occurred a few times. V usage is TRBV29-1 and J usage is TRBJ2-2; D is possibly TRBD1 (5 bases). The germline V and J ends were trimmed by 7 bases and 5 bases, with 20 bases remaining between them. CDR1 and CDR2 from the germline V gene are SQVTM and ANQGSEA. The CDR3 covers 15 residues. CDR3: CSAFRERTFTGELFF. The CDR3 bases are TGCAGCGCTTTCAGGGAACGGACCTTTACCGGGGAGCTGTTTTTT.

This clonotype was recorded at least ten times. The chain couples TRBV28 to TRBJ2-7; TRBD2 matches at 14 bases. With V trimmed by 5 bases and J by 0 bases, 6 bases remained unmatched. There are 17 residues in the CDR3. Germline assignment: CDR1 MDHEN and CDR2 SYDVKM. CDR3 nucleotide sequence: TGTGCCAGCAGTCGGGGACTAGCGGGAGAGGACTCCTACGAGCAGTACTTC. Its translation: CASSRGLAGEDSYEQYF.

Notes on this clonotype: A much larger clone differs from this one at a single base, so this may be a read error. This CDR3 is CASSSGIYNEQFF. As DNA, the CDR3 is TGTGCCAGCAGCTCCGGGATCTACAATGAGCAGTTCTTC. The rearrangement joins TRBV11-2 to TRBJ2-1; D perhaps matches TRBD2 (5 bases). Germline values: CDR1 SGHAT, CDR2 FQNNGV. CDR3 length: 13 amino acids. Trimming stripped 4 bases from V and 3 bases from J, with 7 bases between.

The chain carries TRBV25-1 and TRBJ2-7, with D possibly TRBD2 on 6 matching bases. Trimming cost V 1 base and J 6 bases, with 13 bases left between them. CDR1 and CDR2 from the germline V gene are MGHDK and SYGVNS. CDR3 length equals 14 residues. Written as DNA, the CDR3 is TGTGCCAGCAGTGAATCGGGGGAGAGGGCCGAGCAGTACTTC. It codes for CASSESGERAEQYF.

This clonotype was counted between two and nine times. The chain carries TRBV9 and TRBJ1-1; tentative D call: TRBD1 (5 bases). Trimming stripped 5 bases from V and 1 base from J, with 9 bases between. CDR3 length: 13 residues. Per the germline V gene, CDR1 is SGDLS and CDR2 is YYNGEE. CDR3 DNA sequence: TGTGCCAGCAGATCCGGGGGGAACACTGAAGCTTTCTTT. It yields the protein CASRSGGNTEAFF.

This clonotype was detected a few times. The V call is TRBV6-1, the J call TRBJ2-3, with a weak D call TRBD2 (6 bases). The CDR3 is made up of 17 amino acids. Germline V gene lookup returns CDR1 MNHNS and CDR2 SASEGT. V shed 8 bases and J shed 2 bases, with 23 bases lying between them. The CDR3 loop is CASGHDLLALTTDTQYF. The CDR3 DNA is TGTGCCAGCGGCCATGATCTTCTAGCGCTCACCACAGATACGCAGTATTTT.

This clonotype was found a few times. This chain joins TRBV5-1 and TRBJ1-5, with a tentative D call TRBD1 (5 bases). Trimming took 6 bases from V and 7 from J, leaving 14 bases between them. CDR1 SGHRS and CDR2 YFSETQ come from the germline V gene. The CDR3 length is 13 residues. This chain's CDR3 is CASTAGTGQPQHF. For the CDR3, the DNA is TGCGCCAGCACGGCAGGGACGGGACAGCCCCAGCATTTT.

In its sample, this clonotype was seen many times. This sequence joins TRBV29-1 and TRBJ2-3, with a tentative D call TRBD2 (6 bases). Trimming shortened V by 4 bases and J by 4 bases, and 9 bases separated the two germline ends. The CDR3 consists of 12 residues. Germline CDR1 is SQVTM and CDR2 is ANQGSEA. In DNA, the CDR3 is TGCAGCGTTGTCGGGAGTGCAGATACGCAGTATTTT. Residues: CSVVGSADTQYF.

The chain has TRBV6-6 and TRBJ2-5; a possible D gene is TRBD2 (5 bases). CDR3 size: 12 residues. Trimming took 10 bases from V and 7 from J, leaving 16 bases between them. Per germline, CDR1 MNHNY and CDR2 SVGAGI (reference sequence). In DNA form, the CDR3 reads TGTGCCACTCATTATATGGCGGGGACCCAGTACTTC. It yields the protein CATHYMAGTQYF.

Here the CDR3 DNA reads TGTGCCAGTAGTATAAAGGGCAGACTAGTAGTGGGGAGTAATGAGCAGTTCTTC. This translates into CASSIKGRLVVGSNEQFF. The chain has TRBV19 and TRBJ2-1, with D possibly matching TRBD2 (6 bases). Germline CDR1 and CDR2: LNHDA and SQIVND (reference sequence). Trimming stripped 2 bases from V and 7 bases from J, with 24 bases between. The CDR3 consists of 18 residues.

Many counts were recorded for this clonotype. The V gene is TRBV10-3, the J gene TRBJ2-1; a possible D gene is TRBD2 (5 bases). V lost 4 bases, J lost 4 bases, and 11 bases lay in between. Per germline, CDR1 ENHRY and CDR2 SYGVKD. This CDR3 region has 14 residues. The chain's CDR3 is CAISGSGDYNEQFF. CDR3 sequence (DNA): TGTGCCATCAGTGGCAGCGGAGATTACAATGAGCAGTTCTTC.

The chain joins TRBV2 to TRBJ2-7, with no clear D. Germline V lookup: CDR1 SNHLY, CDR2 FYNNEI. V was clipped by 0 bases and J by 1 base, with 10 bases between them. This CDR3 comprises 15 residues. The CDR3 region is CASSEAWQFSYEQYF. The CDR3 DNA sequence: TGTGCCAGCAGTGAAGCATGGCAGTTTTCCTACGAGCAGTACTTC.

CDR3 DNA: TGCGCCAGCAGCCCGGGACAGGGGCTATCCTTCTATGGCTACACCTTC. Amino acid sequence: CASSPGQGLSFYGYTF. The chain recombines TRBV4-1 with TRBJ1-2, with 10 bases identical to TRBD1. Trimming removed 4 bases from V and 4 bases from J; junction bases left unmatched: 9. The germline V gene has CDR1 MGHRA and CDR2 YSYEKL. The CDR3 sequence is 16 residues long.

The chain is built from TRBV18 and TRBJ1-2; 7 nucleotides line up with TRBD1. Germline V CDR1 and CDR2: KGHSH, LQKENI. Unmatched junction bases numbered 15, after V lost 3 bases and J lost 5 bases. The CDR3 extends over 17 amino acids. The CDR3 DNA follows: TGTGCCAGCTCACCCTATGAAAAAGGGGGCGGAGTATATGGCTACACCTTC. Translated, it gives CASSPYEKGGGVYGYTF.

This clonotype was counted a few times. The CDR3 loop is CASSLPGQGFNEQFF. CDR3 coding DNA: TGTGCCAGCAGCCTACCGGGACAGGGTTTCAATGAGCAGTTCTTC. The chain recombines TRBV3-1 with TRBJ2-1, with TRBD1 matching over 9 bases. Trimming took 4 bases from V and 6 from J; bases not matched to a gene: 7. The V gene's germline CDR1 is LGHDT and CDR2 YNNKEL (reference sequence). This CDR3 is built from 15 residues.

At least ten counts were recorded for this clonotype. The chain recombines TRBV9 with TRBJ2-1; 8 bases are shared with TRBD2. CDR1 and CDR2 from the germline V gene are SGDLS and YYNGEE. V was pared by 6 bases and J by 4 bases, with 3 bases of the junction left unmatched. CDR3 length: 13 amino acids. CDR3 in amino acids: CASNPSGYNEQFF. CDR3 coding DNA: TGTGCCAGCAACCCTAGCGGGTACAATGAGCAGTTCTTC.

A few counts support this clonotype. CDR3 in amino acids: CATSRYKVTNTGELFF. The DNA for the CDR3 is TGTGCCACCAGCAGATATAAGGTCACGAACACCGGGGAGCTGTTTTTT. The chain is built from TRBV15 and TRBJ2-2; D not resolved. Per germline, CDR1 LNHNV and CDR2 YYDKDF (reference sequence). The germline V and J ends were trimmed by 2 bases and 0 bases, with 10 bases remaining between them. The CDR3 covers 16 residues.

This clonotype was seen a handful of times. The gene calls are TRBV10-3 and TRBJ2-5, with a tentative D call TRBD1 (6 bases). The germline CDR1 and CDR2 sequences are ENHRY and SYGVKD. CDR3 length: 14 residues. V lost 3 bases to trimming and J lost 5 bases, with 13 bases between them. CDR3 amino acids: CAISEGGSFETQYF. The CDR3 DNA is TGTGCCATCAGTGAAGGGGGTAGCTTTGAGACCCAGTACTTC.

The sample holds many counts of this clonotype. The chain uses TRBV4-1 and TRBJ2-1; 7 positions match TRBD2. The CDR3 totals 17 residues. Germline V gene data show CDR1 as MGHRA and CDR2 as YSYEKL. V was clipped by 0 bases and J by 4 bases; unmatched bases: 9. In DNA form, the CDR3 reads TGCGCCAGCAGCCAAGAGAGGGTAGCGGGCCCTTACAATGAGCAGTTCTTC. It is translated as CASSQERVAGPYNEQFF.

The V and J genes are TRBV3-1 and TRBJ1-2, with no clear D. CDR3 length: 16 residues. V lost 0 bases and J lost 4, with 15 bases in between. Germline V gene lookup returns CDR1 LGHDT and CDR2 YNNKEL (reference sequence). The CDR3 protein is CASSQDSAFWFYGYTF. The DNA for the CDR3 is TGTGCCAGCAGCCAAGATTCGGCGTTTTGGTTCTATGGCTACACCTTC.

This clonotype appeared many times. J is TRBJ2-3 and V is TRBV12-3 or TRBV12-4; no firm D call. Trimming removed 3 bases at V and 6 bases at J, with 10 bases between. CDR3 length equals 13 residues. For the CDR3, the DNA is TGTGCCAGCAGTTTCACCGGATCTGATACGCAGTATTTT. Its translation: CASSFTGSDTQYF.

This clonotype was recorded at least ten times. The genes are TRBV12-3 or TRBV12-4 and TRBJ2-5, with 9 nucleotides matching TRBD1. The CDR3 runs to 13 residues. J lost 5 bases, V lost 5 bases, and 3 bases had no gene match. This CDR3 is CASSGTGQETQYF. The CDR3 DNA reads TGTGCCAGCAGTGGGACAGGGCAGGAGACCCAGTACTTC.

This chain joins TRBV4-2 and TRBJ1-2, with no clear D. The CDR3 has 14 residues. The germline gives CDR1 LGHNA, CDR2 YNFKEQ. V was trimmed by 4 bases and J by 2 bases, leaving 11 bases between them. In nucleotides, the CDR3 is TGTGCCAGCAGCCGGCAGGATGCCAACTATGGCTACACCTTC. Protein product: CASSRQDANYGYTF.